The rows below give T cell receptor beta chains drawn from one sample of a study of OX40 agonist ivuxolimab in advanced cancers. The assay was immunoSEQ multiplex PCR, and TCRdb's table has in-frame clones only and misses some. The profile shows about 61,000 clones, around 91% of them singletons. The sequencing here drew on CD4+ or CD8+ T cells sorted from blood, taken in a trial of the OX40 agonist ivuxolimab. The receptors come from an adult with an advanced solid tumor such as melanoma, head and neck, liver or kidney cancer. Each CDR3 is given with its conserved first and last residue. D genes are given only for firm matches.

J: TRBJ1-2; V: TRBV28; D: .; DNA: TGTGCCAGCATCCCTCAGCGACGACCAATAGTGGAGGGCTACACCTTC; CDR3: CASIPQRRPIVEGYTF
J: TRBJ2-3; V: TRBV10-2; D: .; DNA: TGCGCCAGCAGTGAAACGGGAGTGACAGATACGCAGTATTTT; CDR3: CASSETGVTDTQYF
J: TRBJ2-2; V: TRBV11-2; D: .; DNA: TGTGCCAGCAGCCCTTCATTTACCCTCTCCGGGGAGCTGTTTTTT; CDR3: CASSPSFTLSGELFF
J: TRBJ1-2; V: TRBV13; D: .; DNA: TGTGCCAGCAGTTCCGACGGGGAGGGTGGCTACACCTTC; CDR3: CASSSDGEGGYTF
J: TRBJ2-7; V: TRBV13; D: .; DNA: TGTGCCAGCAGCTTAGGCAGGGGAGAATACGAGCAGTACTTC; CDR3: CASSLGRGEYEQYF
J: TRBJ2-7; V: TRBV4-1; D: .; DNA: TGCGCCAGCAGCCAAGCCCCAGGGAAGAACGAGCAGTACTTC; CDR3: CASSQAPGKNEQYF
J: TRBJ2-2; V: TRBV7-9; D: .; DNA: TGTGCCAGCAGCTACTCCCACGGGGAGCTGTTTTTT; CDR3: CASSYSHGELFF
J: TRBJ2-1; V: TRBV5-1; D: .; DNA: TGCGCCAGCAGCTTGGCTTGGGGTAGCGGCAATGAGCAGTTCTTC; CDR3: CASSLAWGSGNEQFF
J: TRBJ2-7; V: TRBV15; D: TRBD1; DNA: TGTGCCACCAGCAGAAAAACAGGGGACGAGCAGTACTTC; CDR3: CATSRKTGDEQYF
J: TRBJ2-1; V: TRBV27; D: .; DNA: TGTGCCAGCAGTTCGGACAGCCATTACAATGAGCAGTTCTTC; CDR3: CASSSDSHYNEQFF
J: TRBJ1-1; V: TRBV27; D: .; DNA: TGTGCCAGCAGTATAAGGGTAGGGCTCGAGGTTTTCTTT; CDR3: CASSIRVGLEVFF
J: TRBJ2-1; V: TRBV4-3; D: TRBD2; DNA: TGCGCCAGCAGCCTTAGTAGCGGGAGTTGGGAGCAGTTCTTC; CDR3: CASSLSSGSWEQFF
J: TRBJ2-7; V: TRBV10-3; D: .; DNA: TGTGCCATCAGTGAGGGGGTTTGGGGGACTTCCTACGAGCAGTACTTC; CDR3: CAISEGVWGTSYEQYF
J: TRBJ1-1; V: TRBV5-6; D: .; DNA: TGTGCCAGCAGCGAGGGTCCCGGCACTGAAGCTTTCTTT; CDR3: CASSEGPGTEAFF
J: TRBJ2-3; V: TRBV5-1; D: .; DNA: TGCGCCAGCAGCCGGGAAACTAGCACAGATACGCAGTATTTT; CDR3: CASSRETSTDTQYF
J: TRBJ2-2; V: TRBV19; D: .; DNA: TGTGCCAGTAGTATGATGGCGGCCGGGGAGCTGTTTTTT; CDR3: CASSMMAAGELFF
J: TRBJ2-1; V: TRBV7-8; D: TRBD1; DNA: TGTGCCAGCAGCGAGGACAGGGGTATCCTTGATGAGCAGTTCTTC; CDR3: CASSEDRGILDEQFF
J: TRBJ2-7; V: TRBV11-1; D: TRBD1; DNA: TGTGCCAGCAGCCTCATACAGGGGGCCGGTACCTACGAGCAGTACTTC; CDR3: CASSLIQGAGTYEQYF